The T cell receptor (beta chain) described here comes from a study of cytomegalovirus exposure and HLA in healthy donors. With respect to this clone: Its antigen remains unidentified.

The PCR used 60 Vbeta and 13 Jbeta primers. Measured with immunoSEQ multiplex PCR; TCRdb has only the in-frame clones, and not every one. The table includes some 190,000 clones, about 89% detected once. The CDR3 has 12 amino acids. The ends were cut back, 2 bases at V and 3 bases at J, with 5 bases in the middle. Germline CDR1 WSHSY, CDR2 SAAADI. Study-level results: Most TCRs appeared rarely, but some public TCRs recurred in many donors.

The chain is built from TRBV10-2 and TRBJ2-7, with D possibly TRBD2 on 5 matching bases. The TCR was taken from a man in his thirties or forties in good health and CMV-seronegative. Sequenced sample: PBMCs. CDR3 loop: CASSEAGYEQYF. The CDR3 DNA sequence: TGCGCCAGCAGTGAGGCGGGCTACGAGCAGTACTTC.